The T cell receptor beta chain under discussion was sequenced for a study of blood T cells in healthy people across ages. Study in general: Roughly one uniquely barcoded beta molecule per two T cells was captured. Study results and caveats: Per-million-T-cell TCR beta diversity fell roughly linearly with age.

This clonotype appeared many times. Antigen: not known. A second PCR, run for roughly 6 to 11 cycles, used a sample-barcoded 5' primer plus a J-beta primer mix. TCRdb recomputed calls from the 5' RACE reads with MiXCR, one row per CDR3 protein. This sample has about 670,000 distinct CDR3 sequences, with 40% to 45% found just once. Every donor provided roughly 10 milliliters of peripheral blood. CDR1 and CDR2 (germline): MNHNS, SASEGT. V shed 4 bases, J shed 0 bases, and the junction held 7 bases outside the gene matches. The CDR3 has 17 residues. The chain links TRBV6-1 to TRBJ2-2, with 8 bases aligning to TRBD1. The clonotype was recovered from an elderly man in good health. The material sequenced was blood. CDR3 residues: CASSVRQGNANTGELFF. The CDR3 region has the DNA TGTGCCAGCAGTGTCCGACAGGGGAACGCGAACACCGGGGAGCTGTTTTTT.